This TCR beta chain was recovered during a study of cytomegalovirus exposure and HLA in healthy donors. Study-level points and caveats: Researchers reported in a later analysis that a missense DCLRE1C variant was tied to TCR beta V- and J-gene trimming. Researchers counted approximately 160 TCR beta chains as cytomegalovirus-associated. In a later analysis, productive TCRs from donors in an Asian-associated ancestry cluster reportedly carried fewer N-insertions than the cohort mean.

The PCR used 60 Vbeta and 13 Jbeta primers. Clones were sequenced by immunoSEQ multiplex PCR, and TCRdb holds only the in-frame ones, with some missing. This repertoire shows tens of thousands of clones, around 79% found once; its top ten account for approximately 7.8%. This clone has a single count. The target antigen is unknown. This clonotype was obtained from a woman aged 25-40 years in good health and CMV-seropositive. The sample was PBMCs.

The CDR3 loop is CASSPQGLNYGYTF. CDR3 nucleotide sequence: TGTGCCAGCAGTCCACAGGGGCTTAACTATGGCTACACCTTC. This sequence joins TRBV27 and TRBJ1-2, with 7 bases lining up with TRBD1. V was clipped by 5 bases and J by 1 base; unmatched bases: 4. In germline, CDR1 is MNHEY, CDR2 SMNVEV (reference sequence). This CDR3 has 14 amino acids.